These T cell receptor beta chains were read from a single sample in a study of type 1 regulatory T cells. Using its own MiXCR run on the reads, TCRdb lists one record per CDR3 protein. The sample records 88,000 or so distinct CDR3 sequences, roughly 30% being singletons. The sequencing input was CD4+ T cells, either the whole sample or a sorted fraction (not recorded which). These receptors were collected from a human donor in good health. Each CDR3 is given with its conserved first and last residue. Rows give clone size only sometimes, using once, few, many, or a class for an expanded clone.

clone_size j_call v_call cdr3_aa
- TRBJ2-7 TRBV6-2/TRBV6-3 CASSYTAGYEQYF
few TRBJ2-1 TRBV20-1 CSARTSGGHSGEQFF
few TRBJ2-5 TRBV7-6 CASSSPGQGETQYF
- TRBJ2-1 TRBV19 CASAAGGVYNEQFF
few TRBJ2-6 TRBV5-4 CASSPKTDSGANVLTF
- TRBJ1-1 TRBV28 CASSSGGVNTEAFF
few TRBJ1-5 TRBV28 CASSVLDRRNQPQHF
few TRBJ2-3 TRBV6-5 CASSSRTGKSTDTQYF
- TRBJ2-7 TRBV20-1 CSVTLLRDRAREQYF
- TRBJ2-7 TRBV7-9 CASSQQGADEQYF